The text below deals with one T cell receptor (beta chain). These data are taken from a study of blood T cell repertoires in COVID-19. Assay used: immunoSEQ multiplex PCR; TCRdb lists only in-frame clones, some missing. The sample consists of fewer than 200,000 clones, more than 75% of them appearing once. Germline CDR1 reads SGHRS; CDR2 reads YFSETQ. V lost 4 bases to trimming and J lost 6 bases, with 14 bases between them. CDR3 size: 14 residues. This chain uses TRBV5-1 with TRBJ1-5; the D gene is possibly TRBD1 (6 bases). This clonotype was obtained from a woman between 55 and 75 years old with COVID-19, enrolled during active disease. The sequencing sample was made of peripheral blood. Here the CDR3 reads CASSPRGEGQPQHF. The CDR3 nucleotides are TGCGCCAGCAGCCCAAGGGGGGAGGGTCAGCCCCAGCATTTT.